The 31 T cell receptor beta chains below were found in one sample sequenced in a study of T cell responses to AZD1222 COVID-19 vaccine. TCRdb's copy holds only in-frame clones and misses some; the assay was immunoSEQ multiplex PCR. The table lists 86,000 or so clones, around nine tenths of them singletons, with around 3% in the top ten. The sample was peripheral blood, taken on day 0 of AZD1222 vaccination. Source of these receptors: an adult in good health.

The chain couples TRBV28 to TRBJ2-2; 12 bases are a match to TRBD1. The CDR3 totals 15 residues. Germline assignment: CDR1 MDHEN and CDR2 SYDVKM. The J segment lost 6 bases and the V segment lost 6 bases, leaving 5 bases of the junction unmatched. The CDR3 region has the DNA TGTGCCAGCAGGCCAGGGACAGGGGGCCCCGGGGAGCTGTTTTTT. Translating gives CASRPGTGGPGELFF.

The V gene is TRBV5-5, the J gene TRBJ2-7, with a tentative D call TRBD1 (6 bases). Deletions cut 1 base from V and 0 bases from J, with 17 bases between. The CDR3 has 17 residues. CDR1 is SGHKS and CDR2 is YYEKEE in the germline V gene (reference sequence). The CDR3 loop reads CASSLSQKDRYSYEQYF. The CDR3 DNA reads as TGTGCCAGCAGCTTGTCCCAAAAGGACAGATACTCCTACGAGCAGTACTTC.

The J gene is TRBJ2-7, the V gene TRBV28, with TRBD2 as a possible D gene (6 bases). The germline gives CDR1 MDHEN, CDR2 SYDVKM. V was shortened by 11 bases and J by 4 bases, with 18 bases between the two germline ends. The CDR3 runs 13 residues. The CDR3 sequence is CAGSTGRRYEQYF. CDR3 in DNA: TGTGCCGGGTCAACCGGGAGAAGGTACGAGCAGTACTTC.

This clone was seen only once. The rearrangement links TRBV6-5 to TRBJ2-7, with no clear D. CDR1 is MNHEY, CDR2 SVGAGI, per germline. V shed 2 bases and J shed 0 bases, with 8 bases lying between them. This CDR3 comprises 14 residues. CDR3 amino acids: CASSYRPSSYEQYF. Here the CDR3 DNA reads TGTGCCAGCAGTTACCGTCCAAGCTCCTACGAGCAGTACTTC.

V is TRBV5-1 and J is TRBJ2-5; D may be TRBD1 (6 bases). V lost 1 base to trimming and J lost 2 bases, with 9 bases between them. This CDR3 spans 14 amino acids. Per the germline V gene, CDR1 is SGHRS and CDR2 is YFSETQ. The CDR3, as DNA: TGCGCCAGCAGCTTGACAGGGCCGCAAGAGACCCAGTACTTC. Translation: CASSLTGPQETQYF.

This chain uses TRBV6-1 with TRBJ1-4; 11 nucleotides line up with TRBD1. CDR3 size: 15 residues. The germline gives CDR1 MNHNS, CDR2 SASEGT. Unmatched junction bases numbered 4, after V lost 3 bases and J lost 7 bases. CDR3 region: CASSDRGQGVEKLFF. As DNA, the CDR3 is TGTGCCAGCAGTGACCGGGGACAGGGGGTTGAAAAACTGTTTTTT.

J is TRBJ2-1 and V is TRBV10-1; D not resolved. CDR3 size: 15 residues. From germline, CDR1 is WNHNN and CDR2 SYGVQD (reference sequence). Trimming took off 0 bases at V and 0 bases at J, with 6 bases between the two ends. Written as DNA, the CDR3 is TGCGCCAGCAGTGAGTCAGGGAACTCCTACAATGAGCAGTTCTTC. As protein: CASSESGNSYNEQFF.

The V and J genes are TRBV6-5 and TRBJ1-6; the D gene is possibly TRBD1 (6 bases). CDR3 size: 15 residues. V lost 2 bases, J lost 7 bases, and 12 bases lay in between. The V gene's germline CDR1 is MNHEY and CDR2 SVGAGI. Written as DNA, the CDR3 is TGTGCCAGCAGTTACCAGGTCCAGGGGAATTCACCCCTCCACTTT. It translates to CASSYQVQGNSPLHF.

This clone was seen once. The gene calls are TRBV3-1 (or the pseudogene TRBV3-2) and TRBJ2-1; a possible D gene is TRBD2 (6 bases). The V end lost 0 bases, the J end lost 4 bases, and 10 bases lay between the germline ends. The length of the CDR3 is 15 residues. CDR1 LGHDT and CDR2 YNNKEL come from the germline V gene (reference sequence). Here the CDR3 reads CASSQEASGYNEQFF. The CDR3 nucleotides are TGTGCCAGCAGCCAAGAGGCCAGCGGGTACAATGAGCAGTTCTTC.

J is TRBJ2-7 and V is TRBV7-8; 8 nucleotides align to TRBD2. The CDR3 runs 15 residues. Trimming took 7 bases from V and 3 from J; bases not matched to a gene: 11. Per germline, CDR1 SGHVS and CDR2 FQNEAQ. The CDR3 DNA is TGTGCCAGCATCCTACGGCGGGAGGCCTACTACGAGCAGTACTTC. Protein: CASILRREAYYEQYF.

The V call is TRBV27, the J call TRBJ1-1; TRBD1 is a possible D gene (5 bases). CDR3 length: 13 amino acids. V lost 4 bases and J lost 1, with 7 bases in between. Germline assignment: CDR1 MNHEY and CDR2 SMNVEV (reference sequence). CDR3 in amino acids: CASSSGTNTEAFF. As DNA, the CDR3 is TGTGCCAGCAGTTCAGGGACGAACACTGAAGCTTTCTTT.

The chain employs TRBV5-1 and TRBJ1-2; 8 bases are shared with TRBD1. Germline V lookup: CDR1 SGHRS, CDR2 YFSETQ. There are 14 residues in the CDR3. The ends lost 1 base at V and 4 bases at J; junction bases unmatched: 3. The CDR3 protein is CASSLRQGTYGYTF. CDR3 sequence (DNA): TGCGCCAGCAGCTTGAGACAGGGGACCTATGGCTACACCTTC.

The chain recombines TRBV19 with TRBJ1-3; 8 bases align to TRBD1. This CDR3 has 15 residues. From germline, CDR1 is LNHDA and CDR2 SQIVND (reference sequence). The ends lost 6 bases at V and 0 bases at J; junction bases unmatched: 4. CDR3: CASSTDRASGNTIYF. The CDR3 DNA reads TGTGCCAGTAGCACGGACAGGGCCTCTGGAAACACCATATATTTT.

In its sample, this clone was seen once. The chain carries TRBV6-5 and TRBJ1-2; the D is unclear. Germline V CDR1 and CDR2: MNHEY, SVGAGI. Trimming took 7 bases from V and 7 from J, leaving 19 bases between them. The CDR3 length is 14 residues. CDR3 residues: CASKRTTRTVGYTF. The CDR3 bases are TGTGCCAGCAAACGGACCACCCGAACGGTTGGCTACACCTTC.

This sequence joins TRBV28 and TRBJ2-7, with unresolved D. Trimming shortened V by 0 bases and J by 5 bases, and 5 bases separated the two germline ends. This CDR3 region has 12 residues. Germline-derived CDR1 and CDR2 are MDHEN and SYDVKM. The CDR3: CASSLWVDEQYF. The CDR3 coding sequence is TGTGCCAGCAGTTTATGGGTGGACGAGCAGTACTTC.

V and J are TRBV29-1 and TRBJ1-2, with D possibly TRBD1 on 5 matching bases. Deletions cut 4 bases from V and 7 bases from J, with 10 bases between. Germline V gives CDR1 SQVTM, CDR2 ANQGSEA. This CDR3 comprises 11 residues. For the CDR3, the DNA is TGCAGCGTTGGGGACGGTCCTGGCTACACCTTC. Amino acid sequence: CSVGDGPGYTF.

This clone was seen a single time. This rearrangement joins TRBV19 to TRBJ2-7, with TRBD2 matching 8 bases. Trimming took 1 base from V and 6 from J; bases not matched to a gene: 5. Germline CDR1 LNHDA, CDR2 SQIVND (reference sequence). This CDR3 is built from 14 residues. CDR3 amino acids: CASSIAAGVAEQYF. The CDR3 nucleotides read TGTGCCAGTAGTATAGCAGCGGGGGTTGCCGAGCAGTACTTC.

The gene calls are TRBV19 and TRBJ2-6; D uncertain. Trimming removed 6 bases at V and 0 bases at J, with 9 bases between. The CDR3 length is 15 residues. Germline V gene sequence: CDR1 LNHDA, CDR2 SQIVND (reference sequence). CDR3 region: CASRLTSSGANVLTF. As DNA, the CDR3 is TGTGCCAGTAGACTTACATCCTCTGGGGCCAACGTCCTGACTTTC.

The chain joins TRBV5-1 to TRBJ2-7, with a weak D call TRBD1 (6 bases). The germline V gene encodes CDR1 SGHRS and CDR2 YFSETQ. V lost 4 bases and J lost 6, with 14 bases in between. CDR3 length: 13 amino acids. The CDR3 DNA sequence: TGCGCCAGCAGCGTCAATACAGGGAGCGAGCAGTACTTC. This codes for CASSVNTGSEQYF.

The chain joins TRBV4-1 to TRBJ1-2; TRBD1 is a possible D gene (6 bases). Looked up from germline, CDR1 is MGHRA and CDR2 is YSYEKL. The germline V and J ends were trimmed by 4 bases and 6 bases, with 18 bases remaining between them. This CDR3 region has 15 residues. Here the CDR3 DNA reads TGCGCCAGCAGCCGCGGCCGGGACAAAATCGATGGCTACACCTTC. Translation: CASSRGRDKIDGYTF.

This clone has only one observation. This rearrangement joins TRBV15 to TRBJ1-1; D is ambiguous. Germline CDR1 LNHNV, CDR2 YYDKDF (reference sequence). CDR3 length equals 14 residues. Trimming cost V 1 base and J 0 bases, with 6 bases left between them. CDR3 loop: CATSRARVNTEAFF. For the CDR3, the DNA is TGTGCCACCAGCAGAGCTCGGGTGAACACTGAAGCTTTCTTT.

For this clone: A read error may produce the germline difference seen at one junction end. The chain employs TRBV19 and TRBJ2-2; 9 bases are a match to TRBD2. The germline CDR1 and CDR2 sequences are LNHDA and SQIVND (reference sequence). CDR3 length: 14 residues. CDR3 region: CASSSGSGTGELFF. The CDR3 DNA sequence: TGTGCCAGCAGTAGCGGGAGCGGTACCGGGGAGCTGTTTTTT.

This sequence joins TRBV28 and TRBJ1-1; D is perhaps TRBD1 (6 bases). From germline, CDR1 is MDHEN and CDR2 SYDVKM. V was clipped by 5 bases and J by 1 base, with 11 bases between them. The CDR3 covers 14 residues. The CDR3 coding sequence is TGTGCCAGCAGTGCTACGACAGGGAACACTGAAGCTTTCTTT. Translated, it gives CASSATTGNTEAFF.

The chain employs TRBV3-1 (or the pseudogene TRBV3-2) and TRBJ2-1, with D unresolved. The V end was cut by 5 bases, the J end by 2 bases, with 16 bases between. The germline gives CDR1 LGHDT, CDR2 YNNKEL (reference sequence). This CDR3 is 16 amino acids long. The CDR3 here is CASSYHRGIPYNEQFF. CDR3 DNA: TGTGCCAGCAGCTACCATCGAGGAATCCCCTACAATGAGCAGTTCTTC.

V and J are TRBV27 and TRBJ1-2, with D perhaps TRBD1 (6 bases). The CDR3 is made up of 13 amino acids. Per the germline V gene, CDR1 is MNHEY and CDR2 is SMNVEV (reference sequence). V lost 6 bases to trimming and J lost 7 bases, with 15 bases between them. This CDR3 is CASSLNRDAGYTF. The CDR3, as DNA: TGTGCCAGCAGCCTAAACAGGGACGCTGGCTACACCTTC.

The chain is built from TRBV4-1 and TRBJ1-2; tentative D call: TRBD1 (6 bases). The CDR3 sequence is 14 residues long. Germline-derived CDR1 and CDR2 are MGHRA and YSYEKL. V shed 0 bases and J shed 8 bases, with 13 bases lying between them. CDR3 loop: CASSQDGGLGGYTF. Here the CDR3 DNA reads TGCGCCAGCAGCCAAGATGGGGGGCTAGGGGGCTACACCTTC.

The gene calls are TRBV7-2 and TRBJ2-5, with 10 bases aligning to TRBD1. The CDR3 runs 14 residues. V lost 6 bases and J lost 5; bases outside the gene matches: 6. Germline V gene sequence: CDR1 SGHTA, CDR2 FQGNSA. The CDR3: CASSYDRGRETQYF. CDR3 nucleotide sequence: TGTGCCAGCAGTTATGACAGGGGGCGTGAGACCCAGTACTTC.

This clone has only one observation. The rearrangement joins TRBV28 to TRBJ2-1; perhaps TRBD1 as D (6 bases). Per the germline V gene, CDR1 is MDHEN and CDR2 is SYDVKM. Trimming took 10 bases from V and 6 from J, leaving 19 bases between them. This CDR3 contains 14 residues. The CDR3 loop reads CATDLTGHFNEQFF. Written as DNA, the CDR3 is TGTGCCACCGATCTTACGGGACACTTCAATGAGCAGTTCTTC.

This sequence joins TRBV7-8 and TRBJ2-7, with 9 bases aligning to TRBD1. Germline assignment: CDR1 SGHVS and CDR2 FQNEAQ. This CDR3 has 13 amino acids. V dropped 6 bases and J dropped 4; count of bases not matched to a gene: 4. In DNA, the CDR3 is TGTGCCAGCAGACAGACAGGGGGGTACGAGCAGTACTTC. Its protein product is CASRQTGGYEQYF. The entire variable domain, with the rest obtained from reference TRBV7-8 and TRBJ2-7, is as follows: GAGVSQSPRYKVAKRGQDVALRCDPISGHVSLFWYQQALGQGPEFLTYFQNEAQLDKSGLPSDRFFAERPEGSVSTLKIQRTQQEDSAVYLCASRQTGGYEQYFGPGTRLTVT.

The gene calls are TRBV5-6 and TRBJ2-2; D gene unclear. Germline V gives CDR1 SGHDT, CDR2 YYEEEE. Deletions cut 0 bases from V and 5 bases from J, with 5 bases between. The CDR3 covers 13 residues. This CDR3 reads CASSLVATGELFF. CDR3 DNA: TGTGCCAGCAGCTTGGTTGCAACCGGGGAGCTGTTTTTT. The variable domain in full, with the rest retrieved from reference TRBV5-6 and TRBJ2-2, is DAGVTQSPTHLIKTRGQQVTLRCSPKSGHDTVSWYQQALGQGPQFIFQYYEEEERQRGNFPDRFSGHQFPNYSSELNVNALLLGDSALYLCASSLVATGELFFGEGSRLTVL.

This chain links TRBV4-1 with TRBJ1-5, with TRBD1 matching 12 bases. The CDR3 length is 18 residues. Trimming at V came to 4 bases and at J to 1 base, leaving 8 bases not matched to a gene. Germline-derived CDR1 and CDR2 are MGHRA and YSYEKL. The chain's CDR3 is CASSPKPGTGGSNQPQHF. The CDR3 DNA sequence: TGCGCCAGCAGCCCCAAGCCAGGGACAGGGGGCAGCAATCAGCCCCAGCATTTT.